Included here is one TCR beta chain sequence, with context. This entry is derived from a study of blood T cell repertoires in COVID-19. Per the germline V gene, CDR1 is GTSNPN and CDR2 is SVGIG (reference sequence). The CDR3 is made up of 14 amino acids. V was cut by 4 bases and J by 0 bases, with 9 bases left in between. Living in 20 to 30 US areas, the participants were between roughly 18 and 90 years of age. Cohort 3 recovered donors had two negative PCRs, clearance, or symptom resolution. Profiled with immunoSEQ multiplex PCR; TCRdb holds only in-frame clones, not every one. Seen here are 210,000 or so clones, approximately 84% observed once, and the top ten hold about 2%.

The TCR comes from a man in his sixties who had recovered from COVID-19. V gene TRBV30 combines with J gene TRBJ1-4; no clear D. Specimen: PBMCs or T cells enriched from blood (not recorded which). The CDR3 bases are TGTGCCTGGATGGGAGGTGCAACTAATGAAAAACTGTTTTTT. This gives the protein CAWMGGATNEKLFF.